The T cell receptor beta chain described here comes from a study of blood T cell repertoires in COVID-19. As originally analysed: Estimation of nucleated cell counts relied on the amplification of reference gene primers. Repertoires were generated with immunoSEQ multiplex PCR, while TCRdb's copy carries only in-frame clones and drops some. V, J and clone size reflect that table, while D and trimming were determined from the DNA. The sample holds tens of thousands of clones, around 90% seen once. This CDR3 has 13 residues. In germline, CDR1 is PRHDT, CDR2 FYEKMQ (reference sequence). V lost 1 base to trimming and J lost 6 bases, with 10 bases between them.

Specimen: peripheral blood. The source of this sequence is a human donor in a cohort sampled during active COVID-19. The genes are TRBV13 and TRBJ2-7; tentatively, D is TRBD1 (5 bases). In nucleotides, the CDR3 is TGTGCCAGCAGCTTAGAAGACAGATCCGAGCAGTACTTC. This encodes CASSLEDRSEQYF.